The 8 T cell receptor beta chains below all came from one sample that was sequenced in a study of long-term antiretroviral therapy in people with HIV. Assay version v3.0 of immunoSEQ was used, and it was run at survey level. Libraries were prepared by immunoSEQ multiplex PCR; TCRdb keeps only in-frame clonotypes and omits some of them. The repertoire holds around 35,000 clones, 96% seen once, with under 3% in the top ten. The source was unsorted PBMCs, collected roughly 6.9 years after starting antiretroviral therapy. The receptors were gathered from a man aged 25 to 45 with HIV.

This chain links TRBV9 with TRBJ1-5; 7 bases agree with TRBD1. CDR3 length: 16 residues. Germline values: CDR1 SGDLS, CDR2 YYNGEE. The V gene end was trimmed by 3 bases and the J gene end by 8 bases; junction bases not matched to a gene: 14. CDR3 residues: CASSAGGSTGQEPQHF. CDR3 DNA: TGTGCCAGCAGCGCTGGGGGGTCGACAGGGCAAGAGCCCCAGCATTTT.

This clone showed up just once. The rearrangement links TRBV6-5 to TRBJ2-7; 9 bases are shared with TRBD1. CDR1 and CDR2 from the germline V gene are MNHEY and SVGAGI. This CDR3 spans 13 amino acids. With 5 bases clipped from V and 3 bases from J, the junction kept 2 bases outside the gene matches. As DNA, the CDR3 is TGTGCCAGCAGTCAGGGACAGGGCTACGAGCAGTACTTC. Translated, it gives CASSQGQGYEQYF.

This chain links TRBV7-2 with TRBJ1-1, with 10 bases fitting TRBD1. Germline V lookup: CDR1 SGHTA, CDR2 FQGNSA. This CDR3 has 16 residues. V lost 1 base to trimming and J lost 4 bases; unmatched junction nucleotides: 6. CDR3 residues: CASSLGWGTGATEAFF. The CDR3 DNA reads as TGTGCCAGCAGCTTAGGTTGGGGGACAGGGGCCACTGAAGCTTTCTTT.

This chain joins TRBV6-5 and TRBJ2-5, with 8 bases matching TRBD1. Losses at the gene ends were 10 bases for V and 4 bases for J; bases not matched to a gene: 5. The CDR3 covers 12 residues. Germline CDR1 reads MNHEY; CDR2 reads SVGAGI. The CDR3 nucleotides are TGTGCCACCCAGGACAGGGTAGAGACCCAGTACTTC. The encoded protein is CATQDRVETQYF.

CDR3 sequence (DNA): TGTGCCAGCAGCCCACAGCCGGGACTAGCGGGAGGAACAGGCTACGAGCAGTACTTC. This codes for CASSPQPGLAGGTGYEQYF. The V and J genes are TRBV9 and TRBJ2-7, with 15 bases fitting TRBD2. The CDR3 covers 19 residues. After removal of 4 bases from V and 3 bases from J, the junction contained 14 bases not matched to a gene. In germline, CDR1 is SGDLS, CDR2 YYNGEE.

The rearrangement links TRBV7-9 to TRBJ2-2, with D unresolved. The germline CDR1 and CDR2 sequences are SEHNR and FQNEAQ (reference sequence). There are 12 residues in the CDR3. The V and J ends lost 4 bases and 5 bases respectively, with 5 bases between them. The CDR3, as DNA: TGTGCCAGCAGCTCCGATACCGGGGAGCTGTTTTTT. It is translated as CASSSDTGELFF. Full variable domain (missing parts from reference TRBV7-9 and TRBJ2-2): DTGVSQNPRHKITKRGQNVTFRCDPISEHNRLYWYRQTLGQGPEFLTYFQNEAQLEKSRLLSDRFSAERPKGSFSTLEIQRTEQGDSAMYLCASSSDTGELFFGEGSRLTVL.

The genes are TRBV5-1 and TRBJ2-3; TRBD2 is a possible D gene (7 bases). Per the germline V gene, CDR1 is SGHRS and CDR2 is YFSETQ. The CDR3 is 15 residues long. With 2 bases removed from V and 3 bases from J, the gap between germline ends came to 13 bases. Here the CDR3 DNA reads TGCGCCAGCAGCTTACAGGGAGGGGGGACAGATACGCAGTATTTT. Translated, it gives CASSLQGGGTDTQYF.

The chain couples TRBV2 to TRBJ2-1; 13 bases are shared with TRBD2. In germline, CDR1 is SNHLY, CDR2 FYNNEI. V lost 8 bases to trimming and J lost 5 bases; unmatched junction nucleotides: 0. The CDR3 covers 13 residues. The CDR3 nucleotides are TGTGCCAGCGGGACTAGCGGGAACAATGAGCAGTTCTTC. It specifies CASGTSGNNEQFF.